The 5 T cell receptor beta chains in this list originate from one sample, sequenced in a study of T cell clones after liver transplantation. Clones were read by immunoSEQ multiplex PCR, and TCRdb kept only the in-frame ones, dropping some. This sample has roughly 100,000 clones; about 86% occur once, and the top ten carry 2.5% to 3.5%. The starting material was CD4+ T cells from blood, obtained around 44 months after liver transplant. Every receptor here comes from a human patient who received a liver transplant. Some of the T cells may derive from the graft donor.

This chain connects TRBV28 to TRBJ2-1; tentatively, D is TRBD1 (6 bases). The V gene's germline CDR1 is MDHEN and CDR2 SYDVKM. V was pared by 6 bases and J by 0 bases, with 15 bases between. The CDR3 has 16 amino acids. The CDR3 DNA follows: TGTGCCAGCAGCGACCGCAGGGGAAGCTCCTACAATGAGCAGTTCTTC. Protein product: CASSDRRGSSYNEQFF.

To note about this clone: Within the sample, other DNA sequences also encode this same CDR3. This sequence joins TRBV5-1 and TRBJ2-1, with D hard to call. This CDR3 has 13 amino acids. Germline loops: CDR1 SGHRS, CDR2 YFSETQ. The germline V and J ends were trimmed by 3 bases and 0 bases, with 4 bases remaining between them. As DNA, the CDR3 is TGCGCCAGCAGCTCGGGCTCCTACAATGAGCAGTTCTTC. Amino acids: CASSSGSYNEQFF.

CDR3 amino acids: CASSSDRGNIQYF. The DNA for the CDR3 is TGTGCCAGCAGCTCGGACAGGGGCAACATTCAGTACTTC. This chain links TRBV6-5 with TRBJ2-4; TRBD1 agrees at 9 bases. The CDR3 is 13 amino acids. Per germline, CDR1 MNHEY and CDR2 SVGAGI. Trimming took 6 bases from V and 7 from J; bases not matched to a gene: 4.

This CDR3 reads CASSFGLAGGLETQYF. The DNA for the CDR3 is TGTGCCAGCAGCTTTGGACTAGCGGGGGGTCTGGAGACCCAGTACTTC. J is TRBJ2-5 and V is TRBV7-7; 14 nucleotides align to TRBD2. CDR3 length: 16 residues. Germline V gene lookup returns CDR1 SSHAT and CDR2 FNYEAQ (reference sequence). V gave up 3 bases and J gave up 5 bases; unmatched junction bases: 5.

The chain has TRBV6-5 and TRBJ2-7; 7 bases line up with TRBD2. CDR3 length equals 14 residues. Unmatched junction bases numbered 12, after V lost 7 bases and J lost 6 bases. CDR1 MNHEY and CDR2 SVGAGI come from the germline V gene. CDR3 amino acids: CASNIRGGSGEQYF. Here the CDR3 DNA reads TGTGCCAGCAATATCAGAGGCGGGAGCGGCGAGCAGTACTTC.